The present entry profiles one T cell receptor (beta chain) with its context. Its antigen is undetermined. MiXCR, applied by TCRdb to the 5' RACE reads, yields one record per CDR3 protein. Of around 430,000 distinct CDR3 sequences detected, 17% appear once; the ten largest clones hold under 1.2%. The record originates from a study of CD8 T cells in ankylosing spondylitis. Study-level results: Blood from ankylosing spondylitis patients appeared to carry a characteristic roughly 8-variant TCR beta motif. Peripheral blood held disease-linked clones only at relatively low frequency, and these were CD8+. There was reportedly significant enrichment of clones that were disease-linked in matched ankylosing spondylitis synovial fluid.

CDR3 length: 14 amino acids. Looked up from germline, CDR1 is DFQATT and CDR2 is SNEGSKA (reference sequence). Between the trimmed V and J ends, which lost 6 bases and 2 bases, there was a span of 16 bases. Sequences were obtained from blood, either unsorted or a sorted T cell fraction (not recorded which). This sequence originates from a male donor with ankylosing spondylitis. The rearrangement links TRBV20-1 to TRBJ2-5, with a tentative D call TRBD2 (6 bases). CDR3 sequence (DNA): TGCAGTGCCCTCTCGCCCGGGACTCAAGAGACCCAGTACTTC. Translation: CSALSPGTQETQYF.